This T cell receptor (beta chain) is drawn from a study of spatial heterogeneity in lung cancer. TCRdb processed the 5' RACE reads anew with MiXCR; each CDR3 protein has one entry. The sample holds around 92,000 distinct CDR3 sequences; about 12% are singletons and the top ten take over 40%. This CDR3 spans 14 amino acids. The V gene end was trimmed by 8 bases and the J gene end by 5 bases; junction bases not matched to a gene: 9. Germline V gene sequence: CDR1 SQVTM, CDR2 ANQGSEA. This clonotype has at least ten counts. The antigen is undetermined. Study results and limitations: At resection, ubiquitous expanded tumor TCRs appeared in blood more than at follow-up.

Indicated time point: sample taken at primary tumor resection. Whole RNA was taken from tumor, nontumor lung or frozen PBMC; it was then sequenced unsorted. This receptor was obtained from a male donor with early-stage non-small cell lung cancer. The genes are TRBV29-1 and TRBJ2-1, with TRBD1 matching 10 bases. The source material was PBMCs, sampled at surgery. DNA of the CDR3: TGCAGCAAAGAGACAGGGGGCAGGAACAATGAGCAGTTCTTC. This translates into CSKETGGRNNEQFF.